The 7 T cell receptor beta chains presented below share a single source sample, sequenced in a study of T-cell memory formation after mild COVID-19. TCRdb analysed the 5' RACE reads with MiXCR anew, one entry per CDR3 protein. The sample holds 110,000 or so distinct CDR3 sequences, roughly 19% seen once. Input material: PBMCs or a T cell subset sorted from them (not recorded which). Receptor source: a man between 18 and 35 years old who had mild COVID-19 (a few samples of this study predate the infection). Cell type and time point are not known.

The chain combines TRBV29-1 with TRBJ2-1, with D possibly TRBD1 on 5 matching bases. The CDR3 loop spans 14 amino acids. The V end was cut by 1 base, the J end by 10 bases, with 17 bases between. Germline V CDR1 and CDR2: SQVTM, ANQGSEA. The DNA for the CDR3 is TGCAGCGTTGAAGGTGCCAGGGAACCTAGGGAGCAGTTCTTC. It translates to CSVEGAREPREQFF.

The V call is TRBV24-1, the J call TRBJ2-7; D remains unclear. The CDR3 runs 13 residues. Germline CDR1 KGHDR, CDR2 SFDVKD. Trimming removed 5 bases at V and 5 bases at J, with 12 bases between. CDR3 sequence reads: CATSAYYRDEQYF. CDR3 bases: TGTGCCACCAGTGCCTACTACCGGGACGAGCAGTACTTC.

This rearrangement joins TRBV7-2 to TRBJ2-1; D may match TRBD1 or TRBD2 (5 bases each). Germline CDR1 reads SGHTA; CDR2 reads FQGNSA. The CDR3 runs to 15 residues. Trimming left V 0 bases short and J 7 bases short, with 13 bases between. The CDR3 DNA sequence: TGTGCCAGCAGCTTAGCCCCTCTAGAGGGGAATGAGCAGTTCTTC. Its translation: CASSLAPLEGNEQFF.

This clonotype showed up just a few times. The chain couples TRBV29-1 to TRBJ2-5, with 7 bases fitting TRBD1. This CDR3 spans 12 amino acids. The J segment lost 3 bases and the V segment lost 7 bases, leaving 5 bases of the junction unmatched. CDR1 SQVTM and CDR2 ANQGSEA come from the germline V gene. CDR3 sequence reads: CSAGTAKETQYF. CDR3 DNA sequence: TGCAGCGCCGGGACAGCTAAAGAGACCCAGTACTTC.

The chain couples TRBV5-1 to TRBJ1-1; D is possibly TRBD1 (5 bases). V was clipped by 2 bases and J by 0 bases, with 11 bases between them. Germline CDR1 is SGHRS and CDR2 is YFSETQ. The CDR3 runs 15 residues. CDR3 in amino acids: CASSFGGTMNTEAFF. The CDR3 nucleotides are TGCGCCAGCAGCTTCGGGGGGACTATGAACACTGAAGCTTTCTTT.

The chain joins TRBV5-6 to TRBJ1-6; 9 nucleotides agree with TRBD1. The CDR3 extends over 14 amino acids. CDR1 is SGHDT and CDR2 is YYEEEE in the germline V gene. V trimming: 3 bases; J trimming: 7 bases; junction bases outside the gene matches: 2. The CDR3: CASSSTGGNSPLHF. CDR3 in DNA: TGTGCCAGCAGCTCGACAGGGGGAAATTCACCCCTCCACTTT.

The CDR3 coding sequence is TGTGCCAGCAGTTACAGGGACCCCAAACGGGCTTTCTTT. Translation gives CASSYRDPKRAFF. V usage is TRBV6-5 and J usage is TRBJ1-1; possible D gene TRBD1, 5 bases. The length of the CDR3 is 13 residues. With 2 bases removed from V and 11 bases from J, the gap between germline ends came to 15 bases. Per germline, CDR1 MNHEY and CDR2 SVGAGI.